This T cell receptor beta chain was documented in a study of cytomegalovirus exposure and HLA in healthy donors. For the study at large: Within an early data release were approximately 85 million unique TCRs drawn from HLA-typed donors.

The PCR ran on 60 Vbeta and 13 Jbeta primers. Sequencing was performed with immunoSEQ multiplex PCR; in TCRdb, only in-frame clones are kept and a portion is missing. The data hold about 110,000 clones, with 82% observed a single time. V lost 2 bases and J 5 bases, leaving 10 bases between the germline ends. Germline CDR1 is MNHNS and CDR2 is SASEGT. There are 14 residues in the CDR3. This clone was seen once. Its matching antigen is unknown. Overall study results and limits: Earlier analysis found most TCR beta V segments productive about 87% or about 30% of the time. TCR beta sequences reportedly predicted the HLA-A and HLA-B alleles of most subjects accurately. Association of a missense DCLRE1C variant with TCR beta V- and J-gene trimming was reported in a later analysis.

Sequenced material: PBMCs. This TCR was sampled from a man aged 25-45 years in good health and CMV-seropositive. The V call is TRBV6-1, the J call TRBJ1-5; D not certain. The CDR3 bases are TGTGCCAGCAGTGAAACCAGGAATTATCAGCCCCAGCATTTT. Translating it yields CASSETRNYQPQHF.